This TCR beta chain was recorded in a study of patients and donors after allogeneic stem cell transplantation. In germline, CDR1 is MNHNS, CDR2 SASEGT. The trim removed 5 bases at V and 2 bases at J, leaving 15 bases unmatched. The CDR3 covers 19 residues. TCRdb re-derived calls from the RT-PCR reads in MiXCR, one entry per CDR3 protein. The sample yields 400,000 to 500,000 distinct CDR3 sequences, under 20% seen once. This sequence originates from a human donor who was either an allogeneic HSCT recipient or a stem cell or donor lymphocyte infusion donor (not recorded which). It is not recorded whose cells these are; they may come from a transplant donor. Input material: blood, either unsorted or a sorted T cell fraction (not recorded which). This chain uses TRBV6-1 with TRBJ1-5; 10 bases are shared with TRBD1. The CDR3 coding sequence is TGTGCCAGCAGTCCCAGGGGGACAGGGGCCTCCGGGGGCAATCAGCCCCAGCATTTT. It encodes CASSPRGTGASGGNQPQHF.